This TCR beta chain was captured in a study of shared clonotypes between healthy human individuals. TCRdb's copy holds only in-frame clones and misses some; the assay was immunoSEQ multiplex PCR. The table includes 2 million to 2.5 million clones, 80% to 95% detected once. This receptor was obtained from a young man in good health. Some clones in this sample may be carry-over from other donors' samples. Sequencing was done on a sample of naive CD4+ T cells from PBMCs. Noted subset: CD45RA+ positively selected.

The CDR3 DNA reads as TGTGCCAGCAGCCCGGCGGGGGAGTTGGTCTACAATGAGCAGTTCTTC. It is translated as CASSPAGELVYNEQFF. V is TRBV21-1 and J is TRBJ2-1; the table calls TRBD2, which could not be checked here. TRBV21-1 is a pseudogene locus. The CDR3 has 16 residues.